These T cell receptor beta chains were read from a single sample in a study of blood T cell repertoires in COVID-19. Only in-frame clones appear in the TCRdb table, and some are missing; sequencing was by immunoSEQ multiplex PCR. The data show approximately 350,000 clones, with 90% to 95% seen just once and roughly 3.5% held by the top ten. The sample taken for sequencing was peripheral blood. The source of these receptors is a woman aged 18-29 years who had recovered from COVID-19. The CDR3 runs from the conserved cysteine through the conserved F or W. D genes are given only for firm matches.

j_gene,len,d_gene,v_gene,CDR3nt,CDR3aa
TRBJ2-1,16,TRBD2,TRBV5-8,TGTGCCAGCAGCTTGGTAGGTAGCGGGAGTAGAAGTGAGCAGTTCTTC,CASSLVGSGSRSEQFF
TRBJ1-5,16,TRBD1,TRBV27,TGTGCCAGCAGTCCCGGATCCGACAGGGGCAATCAGCCCCAGCATTTT,CASSPGSDRGNQPQHF
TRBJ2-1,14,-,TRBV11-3,TGTGCCAGCAGCTCCGACAGGTTTGGCAATGAGCAGTTCTTC,CASSSDRFGNEQFF
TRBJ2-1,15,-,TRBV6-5,TGTGCCAGCAGTCCCACCGGGTCCTCCTACAATGAGCAGTTCTTC,CASSPTGSSYNEQFF
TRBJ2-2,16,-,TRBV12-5,TGTGCTAGTGGTTTGGGAAATCCACAGAACACCGGGGAGCTGTTTTTT,CASGLGNPQNTGELFF
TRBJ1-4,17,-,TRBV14,TGTGCCAGCAGCCAAGATCCAGGGCCTGCAACTAATGAAAAACTGTTTTTT,CASSQDPGPATNEKLFF
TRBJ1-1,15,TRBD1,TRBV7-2,TGTGCCAGCAGCTTAGCGGAGACAGGGTCCTCTGAAGCTTTCTTT,CASSLAETGSSEAFF
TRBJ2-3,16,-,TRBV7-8,TGTGCCAGCAGCTTGGCGGCCCGGATGTACACAGATACGCAGTATTTT,CASSLAARMYTDTQYF
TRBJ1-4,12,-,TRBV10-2,TGCGCCAGCAGTGAGTCGGCGGGGGAACTGTTTTTT,CASSESAGELFF
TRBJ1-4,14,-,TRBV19,TGTGCCAGCAGCGGAGAGACACTCGGCGAAAAACTGTTTTTT,CASSGETLGEKLFF
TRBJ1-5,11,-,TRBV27,TGTGCCAGCGGCCCAGGCCAGCCCCAGCATTTT,CASGPGQPQHF